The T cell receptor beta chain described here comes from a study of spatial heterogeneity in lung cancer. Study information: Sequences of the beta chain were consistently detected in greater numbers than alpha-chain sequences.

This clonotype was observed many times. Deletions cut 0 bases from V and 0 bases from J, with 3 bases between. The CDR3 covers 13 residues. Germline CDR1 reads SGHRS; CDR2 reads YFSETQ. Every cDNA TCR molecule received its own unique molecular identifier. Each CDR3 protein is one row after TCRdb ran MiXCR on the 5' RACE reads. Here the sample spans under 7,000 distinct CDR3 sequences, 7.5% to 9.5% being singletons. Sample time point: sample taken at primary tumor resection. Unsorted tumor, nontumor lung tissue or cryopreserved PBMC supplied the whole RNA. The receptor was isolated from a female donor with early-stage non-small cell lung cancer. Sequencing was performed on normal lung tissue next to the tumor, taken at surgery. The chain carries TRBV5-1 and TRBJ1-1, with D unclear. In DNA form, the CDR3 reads TGCGCCAGCAGCTTGGTCATGAACACTGAAGCTTTCTTT. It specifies CASSLVMNTEAFF. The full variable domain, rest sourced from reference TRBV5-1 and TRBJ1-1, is KAGVTQTPRYLIKTRGQQVTLSCSPISGHRSVSWYQQTPGQGLQFLFEYFSETQRNKGNFPGRFSGRQFSNSRSEMNVSTLELGDSALYLCASSLVMNTEAFFGQGTRLTVV.